A single sample gave rise to the 10 T cell receptor beta chains below, sequenced in a study of T cell responses to AZD1222 COVID-19 vaccine. Only in-frame clones appear in the TCRdb table, and some are missing; sequencing was by immunoSEQ multiplex PCR. The sample lists about 160,000 clones, approximately 94% occurring once. The sample was peripheral blood, taken 28 days after the second AZD1222 dose. All receptors come from an adult who received the AZD1222 COVID-19 vaccine.

This chain joins TRBV4-2 and TRBJ2-1, with no clear D. The CDR3 runs 14 residues. V was trimmed by 2 bases and J by 5 bases, leaving 10 bases between them. CDR1 is LGHNA and CDR2 is YNFKEQ in the germline V gene. In nucleotides, the CDR3 is TGTGCCAGCAGCCAATTCCGACAAGACAATGAGCAGTTCTTC. Its translation is CASSQFRQDNEQFF.

The chain has TRBV28 and TRBJ1-2, with TRBD1 as a possible D gene (6 bases). CDR3 length equals 15 residues. In germline, CDR1 is MDHEN, CDR2 SYDVKM. The V and J ends lost 5 bases and 6 bases respectively, with 19 bases between them. The CDR3 here is CASSNGGPWDNGYTF. The CDR3 nucleotides are TGTGCCAGCAGTAACGGGGGACCCTGGGACAATGGCTACACCTTC.

V and J are TRBV21-1 and TRBJ2-7; the table's TRBD1 call for D was not verified on the DNA. TRBV21-1 corresponds to a pseudogene. CDR3 size: 15 residues. DNA for the CDR3: TGTGCCAGCAGCAAAGTACCGGACAGGGGCTACGAGCAGTACTTC. It specifies CASSKVPDRGYEQYF.

The chain couples TRBV5-6 to TRBJ1-1, with a possible D match to TRBD1 (5 bases). CDR1 is SGHDT and CDR2 is YYEEEE in the germline V gene. Trimming removed 0 bases at V and 4 bases at J, with 19 bases between. This CDR3 contains 17 residues. The CDR3 sequence is CASSLDWGTLRTTEAFF. In DNA, the CDR3 is TGTGCCAGCAGCTTGGATTGGGGGACCCTGAGGACCACTGAAGCTTTCTTT.

A single count supports this clone. This rearrangement joins TRBV6-5 to TRBJ2-7, with 10 bases that match TRBD2. This CDR3 contains 15 residues. The V gene end was trimmed by 8 bases and the J gene end by 3 bases; junction bases not matched to a gene: 10. CDR1 is MNHEY and CDR2 is SVGAGI in the germline V gene. The CDR3 DNA reads TGTGCCAGCCGGGGGCTAGCGGGAGAAGGCTACGAGCAGTACTTC. Encoded protein: CASRGLAGEGYEQYF.

The J gene is TRBJ2-1, the V gene TRBV7-9, with D hard to call. CDR1 and CDR2 (germline): SEHNR, FQNEAQ (reference sequence). The CDR3 contains 13 residues. Trimming pared 2 bases from V and 5 bases from J, leaving 7 bases between. CDR3 coding DNA: TGTGCCAGCAGCTTACCCGGAAACAATGAGCAGTTCTTC. Translation gives CASSLPGNNEQFF.

The rearrangement joins TRBV2 to TRBJ1-5; possibly TRBD1 for D (5 bases). The CDR3 is 14 amino acids. The germline CDR1 and CDR2 sequences are SNHLY and FYNNEI. Trimming left V 5 bases short and J 6 bases short, with 14 bases between. CDR3 nucleotide sequence: TGTGCCAGCAGTCCCCAGGGTAACGGTCAGCCCCAGCATTTT. This translates into CASSPQGNGQPQHF.

The V gene is TRBV28, the J gene TRBJ1-5; no clear D. CDR1 and CDR2 from the germline V gene are MDHEN and SYDVKM. This CDR3 is built from 16 residues. The V end lost 6 bases, the J end lost 0 bases, and 15 bases lay between the germline ends. As DNA, the CDR3 is TGTGCCAGCAGCTCTAAGGGCCCTACTAGCAATCAGCCCCAGCATTTT. This gives the protein CASSSKGPTSNQPQHF.

J is TRBJ1-5 and V is TRBV11-2; weak D call: TRBD1 (6 bases). CDR3 size: 15 residues. Germline V gene lookup returns CDR1 SGHAT and CDR2 FQNNGV. The V end lost 1 base, the J end lost 3 bases, and 10 bases lay between the germline ends. The CDR3 nucleotides are TGTGCCAGCAGCTTAGGGACAGTCTTCAATCAGCCCCAGCATTTT. Its protein is CASSLGTVFNQPQHF.

The chain couples TRBV27 to TRBJ1-1; 9 bases agree with TRBD1. The germline CDR1 and CDR2 sequences are MNHEY and SMNVEV (reference sequence). The CDR3 covers 16 residues. Trimming cost V 4 bases and J 5 bases; bases outside gene matches: 11. CDR3 nucleotide sequence: TGTGCCAGCAGTTCTCGCCCGGACAGGGGATTGACTGAAGCTTTCTTT. Translating gives CASSSRPDRGLTEAFF.